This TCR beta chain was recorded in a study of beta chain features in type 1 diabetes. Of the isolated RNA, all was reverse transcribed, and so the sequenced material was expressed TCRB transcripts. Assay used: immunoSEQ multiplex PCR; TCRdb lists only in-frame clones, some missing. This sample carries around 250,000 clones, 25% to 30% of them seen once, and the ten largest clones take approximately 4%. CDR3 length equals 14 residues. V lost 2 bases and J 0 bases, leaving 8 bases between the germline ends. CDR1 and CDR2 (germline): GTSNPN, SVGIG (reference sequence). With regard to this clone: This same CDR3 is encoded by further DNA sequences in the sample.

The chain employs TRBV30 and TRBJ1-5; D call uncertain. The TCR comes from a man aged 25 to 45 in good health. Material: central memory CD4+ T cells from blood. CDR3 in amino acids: CAWSSGSSNQPQHF. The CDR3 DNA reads TGTGCCTGGAGTAGCGGCAGTAGCAATCAGCCCCAGCATTTT.